These T cell receptor beta chains were read from a single sample in a study of blood T cell repertoires in COVID-19. Produced via immunoSEQ multiplex PCR; TCRdb's table is partial and in-frame only. The sample gives some 100,000 clones, under 90% of which show up once; about 3.2% is in the top ten. The sample consisted of peripheral blood. These receptors all stem from a woman aged 70 to 79 with acute or convalescent COVID-19. CDR3s include the opening cysteine and the closing phenylalanine or tryptophan. A D gene is named only where the DNA matches it firmly. Clone size appears in some rows only: once, few, many, or a class for an expanded clone.

clone_size: -
j_call: TRBJ2-2
d_call: TRBD1
v_call: TRBV7-6
cdr3_length: 16
cdr3_nt: TGTGCCAGCAGCTTAGCGAAGGGGGCGGACACCGGGGAGCTGTTTTTT
cdr3_aa: CASSLAKGADTGELFF

clone_size: -
j_call: TRBJ1-2
d_call: TRBD1
v_call: TRBV19
cdr3_length: 17
cdr3_nt: TGTGCCAGTAGTATCCAATCCGGGACAGGGTTCAACTATGGCTACACCTTC
cdr3_aa: CASSIQSGTGFNYGYTF

clone_size: -
j_call: TRBJ1-2
d_call: -
v_call: TRBV25-1
cdr3_length: 13
cdr3_nt: TGTGCCAGCAGTGAAACAGGGAGAAATGGCTACACCTTC
cdr3_aa: CASSETGRNGYTF

clone_size: once
j_call: TRBJ1-1
d_call: TRBD1
v_call: TRBV6-1
cdr3_length: 19
cdr3_nt: TGTGCCAGCAGTGTAGCGCTGGGACAGGCCGCTCGGGGTGACACTGAAGCTTTCTTT
cdr3_aa: CASSVALGQAARGDTEAFF

clone_size: once
j_call: TRBJ1-1
d_call: -
v_call: TRBV7-2
cdr3_length: 14
cdr3_nt: TGTGCCAGCAGCTTAGGGGGGGTGAACACTGAAGCTTTCTTT
cdr3_aa: CASSLGGVNTEAFF

clone_size: -
j_call: TRBJ1-2
d_call: -
v_call: TRBV29-1
cdr3_length: 13
cdr3_nt: TGCAGCGTTATCCCAGGGCCTGGCTATGGCTACACCTTC
cdr3_aa: CSVIPGPGYGYTF

clone_size: -
j_call: TRBJ2-3
d_call: TRBD1
v_call: TRBV5-1
cdr3_length: 18
cdr3_nt: TGCGCCAGCAGCTTGGATGTCGGGACAGGGGGCATCACAGATACGCAGTATTTT
cdr3_aa: CASSLDVGTGGITDTQYF

clone_size: few
j_call: TRBJ1-4
d_call: TRBD1
v_call: TRBV28
cdr3_length: 16
cdr3_nt: TGTGCCAGCAGTCCCCAAGATGACAGGGTGGGTGAAAAACTGTTTTTT
cdr3_aa: CASSPQDDRVGEKLFF

clone_size: -
j_call: TRBJ2-5
d_call: TRBD2
v_call: TRBV5-1
cdr3_length: 15
cdr3_nt: TGCGCCAGCAGCAAGTTAGCGGGGTTCTCAGAGACCCAGTACTTC
cdr3_aa: CASSKLAGFSETQYF

clone_size: -
j_call: TRBJ2-1
d_call: -
v_call: TRBV13
cdr3_length: 12
cdr3_nt: TGTGCCAGCAGCTTTAACGGGGATGAGCAGTTCTTC
cdr3_aa: CASSFNGDEQFF

clone_size: -
j_call: TRBJ1-6
d_call: TRBD1
v_call: TRBV7-9
cdr3_length: 15
cdr3_nt: TGTGCCAGCAGTTCGACAGGGAACAATAATTCACCCCTCCACTTT
cdr3_aa: CASSSTGNNNSPLHF

clone_size: -
j_call: TRBJ2-5
d_call: TRBD1
v_call: TRBV5-1
cdr3_length: 16
cdr3_nt: TGCGCCAGCAGTTTTGGACAGGGGGGGACCCAAGAGACCCAGTACTTC
cdr3_aa: CASSFGQGGTQETQYF

clone_size: -
j_call: TRBJ1-3
d_call: -
v_call: TRBV9
cdr3_length: 15
cdr3_nt: TGTGCCAGCAGCCCCGGGATGGGGATTGGAAACACCATATATTTT
cdr3_aa: CASSPGMGIGNTIYF

clone_size: few
j_call: TRBJ1-3
d_call: -
v_call: TRBV30
cdr3_length: 16
cdr3_nt: TGTGCCTGGAGTGTAGGGTGGCAGGGCTCTGGAAACACCATATATTTT
cdr3_aa: CAWSVGWQGSGNTIYF

clone_size: once
j_call: TRBJ2-2
d_call: -
v_call: TRBV10-3
cdr3_length: 14
cdr3_nt: TGTGCCACCAGCCGGGAGACGAACACCGGGGAGCTGTTTTTT
cdr3_aa: CATSRETNTGELFF

clone_size: once
j_call: TRBJ1-6
d_call: TRBD1
v_call: TRBV3-1/TRBV3-2
cdr3_length: 13
cdr3_nt: TGTGCCAGCAGCTTGGACAGGAATTCACCCCTCCACTTT
cdr3_aa: CASSLDRNSPLHF

clone_size: -
j_call: TRBJ1-2
d_call: -
v_call: TRBV5-1
cdr3_length: 13
cdr3_nt: TGCGCCAGCAGCTTGGGAGAGAACTATGGCTACACCTTC
cdr3_aa: CASSLGENYGYTF

clone_size: few
j_call: TRBJ1-1
d_call: -
v_call: TRBV28
cdr3_length: 14
cdr3_nt: TGTGCCAGCCGAACAGGGACCCCGAACACTGAAGCTTTCTTT
cdr3_aa: CASRTGTPNTEAFF

clone_size: -
j_call: TRBJ2-2
d_call: TRBD2
v_call: TRBV7-8
cdr3_length: 15
cdr3_nt: TGTGCCAGCAGGAGACTAGCGGGAGATCCCGGGGAGCTGTTTTTT
cdr3_aa: CASRRLAGDPGELFF

clone_size: -
j_call: TRBJ1-1
d_call: TRBD1
v_call: TRBV7-2
cdr3_length: 15
cdr3_nt: TGTGCCAGCAGTAACCGGGGACAGGGGAACCCTGAAGCTTTCTTT
cdr3_aa: CASSNRGQGNPEAFF

clone_size: -
j_call: TRBJ2-7
d_call: TRBD2
v_call: TRBV11-2
cdr3_length: 15
cdr3_nt: TGTGCCAGCAGCCGGGGGGTCGCAGGGATTTACGAGCAGTACTTC
cdr3_aa: CASSRGVAGIYEQYF

clone_size: -
j_call: TRBJ1-5
d_call: -
v_call: TRBV10-3
cdr3_length: 14
cdr3_nt: TGTGCCATCAGTGACTCGACAGTCGATCAGCCCCAGCATTTT
cdr3_aa: CAISDSTVDQPQHF

clone_size: -
j_call: TRBJ1-3
d_call: TRBD1
v_call: TRBV29-1
cdr3_length: 12
cdr3_nt: TGCAGCGCGGGACAGAGAGGAAACACCATATATTTT
cdr3_aa: CSAGQRGNTIYF

clone_size: -
j_call: TRBJ2-7
d_call: TRBD2
v_call: TRBV27
cdr3_length: 14
cdr3_nt: TGTGCCACCCCAGCGGGGGGACCTACCTACGAGCAGTACTTC
cdr3_aa: CATPAGGPTYEQYF

clone_size: -
j_call: TRBJ2-3
d_call: -
v_call: TRBV6-2/TRBV6-3
cdr3_length: 15
cdr3_nt: TGTGCCAGCAGTTCCGGGAGAGGAGGAACAGATACGCAGTATTTT
cdr3_aa: CASSSGRGGTDTQYF

clone_size: -
j_call: TRBJ1-1
d_call: -
v_call: TRBV19
cdr3_length: 15
cdr3_nt: TGTGCCAGTAGTATAGGCCCGGGGGAGAACACTGAAGCTTTCTTT
cdr3_aa: CASSIGPGENTEAFF

clone_size: -
j_call: TRBJ2-1
d_call: TRBD2
v_call: TRBV28
cdr3_length: 16
cdr3_nt: TGTGCCAGCACTCGACTAGCGGGAGGCCCGAGTAATGAGCAGTTCTTC
cdr3_aa: CASTRLAGGPSNEQFF

clone_size: -
j_call: TRBJ2-1
d_call: TRBD2
v_call: TRBV5-1
cdr3_length: 17
cdr3_nt: TGCGCCAGCAGCTATTGGACTAGCGGGGGGGCAGGCAATGAGCAGTTCTTC
cdr3_aa: CASSYWTSGGAGNEQFF

clone_size: -
j_call: TRBJ2-5
d_call: -
v_call: TRBV29-1
cdr3_length: 13
cdr3_nt: TGCAGCGTCGAGACAGGTATCCAAGAGACCCAGTACTTC
cdr3_aa: CSVETGIQETQYF

clone_size: -
j_call: TRBJ2-4
d_call: TRBD1
v_call: TRBV2
cdr3_length: 14
cdr3_nt: TGTGCCAGCATGCGGACAGGGGTTGGAAACATTCAGTACTTC
cdr3_aa: CASMRTGVGNIQYF

clone_size: -
j_call: TRBJ2-1
d_call: -
v_call: TRBV19
cdr3_length: 12
cdr3_nt: TGTGCCAGTAGTATAGGACTGAATGAGCAGTTCTTC
cdr3_aa: CASSIGLNEQFF

clone_size: once
j_call: TRBJ1-5
d_call: -
v_call: TRBV30
cdr3_length: 13
cdr3_nt: TGTGCCTGGAGCCCGGGAAATGATCAGCCCCAGCATTTT
cdr3_aa: CAWSPGNDQPQHF

clone_size: -
j_call: TRBJ1-4
d_call: TRBD1
v_call: TRBV5-4
cdr3_length: 16
cdr3_nt: TGTGCCAGCAGCTTGCAGGGACAGACAACTAATGAAAAACTGTTTTTT
cdr3_aa: CASSLQGQTTNEKLFF

clone_size: -
j_call: TRBJ1-1
d_call: -
v_call: TRBV14
cdr3_length: 14
cdr3_nt: TGTGCCAGCAGCCAAGATACGGGGTGGACTGAAGCTTTCTTT
cdr3_aa: CASSQDTGWTEAFF

clone_size: -
j_call: TRBJ2-3
d_call: -
v_call: TRBV19
cdr3_length: 16
cdr3_nt: TGTGCCAGTAGTATAGATCACAGGGTTAGCACAGATACGCAGTATTTT
cdr3_aa: CASSIDHRVSTDTQYF

clone_size: -
j_call: TRBJ1-5
d_call: TRBD1
v_call: TRBV5-8
cdr3_length: 15
cdr3_nt: TGTGCCAGCAGCCTACATGGGACAGGCTCTCAGCCCCAGCATTTT
cdr3_aa: CASSLHGTGSQPQHF

clone_size: -
j_call: TRBJ2-4
d_call: -
v_call: TRBV11-2
cdr3_length: 19
cdr3_nt: TGTGCCAGCAGCTTATTCGGTAACAGCCACCGCTTTGAGGGAAACATTCAGTACTTC
cdr3_aa: CASSLFGNSHRFEGNIQYF

clone_size: -
j_call: TRBJ2-4
d_call: -
v_call: TRBV2
cdr3_length: 12
cdr3_nt: TGTGCCGGATTGTCGGTAGGGGACATTCAGTACTTC
cdr3_aa: CAGLSVGDIQYF

clone_size: once
j_call: TRBJ1-6
d_call: -
v_call: TRBV6-1
cdr3_length: 13
cdr3_nt: TGTGCCAGCAGTGAACCGGGTCATTCACCCCTCCACTTT
cdr3_aa: CASSEPGHSPLHF

clone_size: -
j_call: TRBJ2-3
d_call: -
v_call: TRBV6-2/TRBV6-3
cdr3_length: 15
cdr3_nt: TGTGCCAGCAGTCCAGGGGTATGGGCGGTTGATACGCAGTATTTT
cdr3_aa: CASSPGVWAVDTQYF

clone_size: -
j_call: TRBJ1-2
d_call: TRBD1
v_call: TRBV27
cdr3_length: 16
cdr3_nt: TGTGCCAGCAGTAGCGGACAGGGGGTCTCTTACTATGGCTACACCTTC
cdr3_aa: CASSSGQGVSYYGYTF

clone_size: -
j_call: TRBJ1-2
d_call: -
v_call: TRBV30
cdr3_length: 12
cdr3_nt: TGTGCCTGGAGTGCTGGGCTTGGAGGCTACACCTTC
cdr3_aa: CAWSAGLGGYTF

clone_size: -
j_call: TRBJ1-6
d_call: -
v_call: TRBV18
cdr3_length: 15
cdr3_nt: TGTGCCAGCTCACTTGACAGCTCCTATAATTCACCCCTCCACTTT
cdr3_aa: CASSLDSSYNSPLHF

clone_size: -
j_call: TRBJ2-2
d_call: TRBD1
v_call: TRBV2
cdr3_length: 17
cdr3_nt: TGTGCCAGCAGTAGGGACAGGGGCGTTGGCGGCACCGGGGAGCTGTTTTTT
cdr3_aa: CASSRDRGVGGTGELFF

clone_size: few
j_call: TRBJ1-1
d_call: -
v_call: TRBV6-1
cdr3_length: 13
cdr3_nt: TGTGCCAGCAGTGAGACAGTGAACACTGAAGCTTTCTTT
cdr3_aa: CASSETVNTEAFF

clone_size: -
j_call: TRBJ1-5
d_call: -
v_call: TRBV7-8
cdr3_length: 14
cdr3_nt: TGTGCCAGCAGCTTTGGTGGAGTTCTCCAGCCCCAGCATTTT
cdr3_aa: CASSFGGVLQPQHF

clone_size: once
j_call: TRBJ2-7
d_call: -
v_call: TRBV5-4
cdr3_length: 19
cdr3_nt: TGTGCCAGCAGCTTGACCCTAAGTTTGGGTACTAATCTCCTACGAAAGCAGTACTTC
cdr3_aa: CASSLTLSLGTNLLRKQYF

clone_size: -
j_call: TRBJ1-5
d_call: -
v_call: TRBV19
cdr3_length: 16
cdr3_nt: TGTGCCAGTAGTATTGGGGAGGGGTTCGTCAATCAGCCCCAGCATTTT
cdr3_aa: CASSIGEGFVNQPQHF

clone_size: -
j_call: TRBJ2-1
d_call: TRBD2
v_call: TRBV5-1
cdr3_length: 15
cdr3_nt: TGCGCCAGCAGCATCCTGAGCGGGGGAGCGAATGAGCAGTTCTTC
cdr3_aa: CASSILSGGANEQFF

clone_size: once
j_call: TRBJ2-7
d_call: -
v_call: TRBV5-1
cdr3_length: 14
cdr3_nt: TGCGCCAGCAGCTCCGGGACACGCCATCTGGAGCAGTACTTC
cdr3_aa: CASSSGTRHLEQYF

clone_size: -
j_call: TRBJ2-2
d_call: TRBD2
v_call: TRBV5-1
cdr3_length: 18
cdr3_nt: TGCGCCAGCAGCCCCGGGACTAGCGGGGGGGCTGACACCGGGGAGCTGTTTTTT
cdr3_aa: CASSPGTSGGADTGELFF

clone_size: -
j_call: TRBJ2-7
d_call: TRBD1
v_call: TRBV6-5
cdr3_length: 14
cdr3_nt: TGTGCCAGCAGTTACTCGGGACAGCCCTACGAGCAGTACTTC
cdr3_aa: CASSYSGQPYEQYF

clone_size: -
j_call: TRBJ1-5
d_call: -
v_call: TRBV6-6
cdr3_length: 14
cdr3_nt: TGTGCCAGCCTACTGGGGGGTGCAGGTCAGCCCCAGCATTTT
cdr3_aa: CASLLGGAGQPQHF

clone_size: once
j_call: TRBJ1-4
d_call: TRBD1
v_call: TRBV6-6
cdr3_length: 15
cdr3_nt: TGTGCCAGCAGTGACGGACAGGCAACTAATGAAAAACTGTTTTTT
cdr3_aa: CASSDGQATNEKLFF

clone_size: -
j_call: TRBJ1-2
d_call: TRBD1
v_call: TRBV7-6
cdr3_length: 13
cdr3_nt: TGTGCCAGCAGCTTAAGGACAGGGGACGGCTACACCTTC
cdr3_aa: CASSLRTGDGYTF